Described below is a single T cell receptor beta chain sequence and its context. This CDR3 spans 16 amino acids. Germline CDR1 SGHRS, CDR2 YFSETQ. J lost 2 bases, V lost 0 bases, and 5 bases had no gene match. In the study's own analysis: Nucleated cell counts were estimated from reference gene primer amplification. Using immunoSEQ multiplex PCR, the repertoire was profiled, and TCRdb retains in-frame clones only, with some absent. D and trimming come from the DNA, and the V and J calls and clone size come from that table. The sample has about 240,000 clones; about nine tenths are singletons. The sample belongs to a study of blood T cell repertoires in COVID-19. Study overall: Both acute and convalescent COVID-19 samples were obtained from the United States, Italy and Spain. Nucleic acid was either cDNA or gDNA, and it came from T cells, B-cell-depleted T cells, or PBMCs.

The specimen sequenced was peripheral blood. The chain combines TRBV5-1 with TRBJ2-1; TRBD1 agrees at 7 bases. The TCR was taken from a man aged 60-69 years who had recovered from COVID-19. In DNA form, the CDR3 reads TGCGCCAGCAGCTTGGAGGGGGCAGGGACCTACAATGAGCAGTTCTTC. The encoded protein is CASSLEGAGTYNEQFF.